Given below is one T cell receptor beta chain in context. The assay was immunoSEQ multiplex PCR, and TCRdb's table has in-frame clones only and misses some. The top ten clones hold about 5% of a sample with 300,000 to 400,000 clones, about nine tenths of them seen once. This sample is drawn from a study of blood T cell repertoires in COVID-19. CDR1 MDHEN and CDR2 SYDVKM come from the germline V gene. Trimming at V came to 1 base and at J to 5 bases, leaving 10 bases not matched to a gene. CDR3 length: 17 residues. The rearrangement links TRBV28 to TRBJ2-2, with 7 nucleotides matching TRBD2. The source of this sequence is a man between 60 and 70 years old who had recovered from COVID-19. Sequencing was done on a sample of PBMCs or T cells enriched from blood (not recorded which). The CDR3 protein is CASSLSSGPTWTGELFF. CDR3 in DNA: TGTGCCAGCAGTTTATCTAGCGGCCCCACCTGGACCGGGGAGCTGTTTTTT.